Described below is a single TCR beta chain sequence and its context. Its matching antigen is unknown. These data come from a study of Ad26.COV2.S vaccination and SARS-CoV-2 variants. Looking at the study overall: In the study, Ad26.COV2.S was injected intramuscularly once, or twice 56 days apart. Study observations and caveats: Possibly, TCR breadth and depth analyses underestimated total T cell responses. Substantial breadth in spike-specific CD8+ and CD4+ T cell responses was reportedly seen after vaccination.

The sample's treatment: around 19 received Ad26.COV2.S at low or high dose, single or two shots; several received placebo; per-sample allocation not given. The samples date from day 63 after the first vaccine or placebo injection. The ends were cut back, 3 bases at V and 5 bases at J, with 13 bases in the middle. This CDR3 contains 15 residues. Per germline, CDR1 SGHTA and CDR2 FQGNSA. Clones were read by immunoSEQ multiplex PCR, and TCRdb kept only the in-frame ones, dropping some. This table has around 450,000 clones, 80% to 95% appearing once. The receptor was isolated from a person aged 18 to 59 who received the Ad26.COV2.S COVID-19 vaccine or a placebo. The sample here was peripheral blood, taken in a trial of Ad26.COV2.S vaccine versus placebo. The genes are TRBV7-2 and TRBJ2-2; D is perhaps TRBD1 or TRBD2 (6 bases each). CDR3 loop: CASSFNRRGTGELFF. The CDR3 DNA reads TGTGCCAGCAGCTTTAATAGGAGGGGGACCGGGGAGCTGTTTTTT. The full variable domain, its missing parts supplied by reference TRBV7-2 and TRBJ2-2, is GAGVSQSPSNKVTEKGKDVELRCDPISGHTALYWYRQSLGQGLEFLIYFQGNSAPDKSGLPSDRFSAERTGGSVSTLTIQRTQQEDSAVYLCASSFNRRGTGELFFGEGSRLTVL.